The clone carrying this TCR beta chain was found a few times. The antigen is not known. CDR1 and CDR2 (germline): SQVTM, ANQGSEA. The CDR3 consists of 14 residues. Trimming pared 3 bases from V and 5 bases from J, leaving 13 bases between. The data belong to a study of T cells in Graves' hyperthyroidism and ophthalmopathy. Study information: Blood was drawn when the patient was first diagnosed and still untreated.

Using RNA transcripts as the source, TCR beta CDR3 regions were amplified. The HTBI primer set served for first-round RT-PCR of the TCR CDR3. Via MiXCR, TCRdb re-called the multiplex PCR reads, giving one row per CDR3 protein. The data contain 300,000 to 500,000 distinct CDR3 sequences, about an eighth of them singletons. PBMCs came from roughly 10 ml fresh peripheral blood. Overall study findings and caveats: Before onset, by a median of 6.5 months, the model predicted ophthalmopathy.

Specimen: blood. The receptor comes from a middle-aged man with Graves' ophthalmopathy. The J gene is TRBJ2-2, the V gene TRBV29-1; D possibly corresponds to TRBD1 (5 bases). CDR3 residues: CSVDSPGRTGELFF. The CDR3 region has the DNA TGCAGCGTTGATTCCCCAGGGCGGACCGGGGAGCTGTTTTTT.